Ten or more counts support the clone carrying this T cell receptor beta chain. The antigen remains undetermined. The sample is drawn from a study of human T cells and chemical hapten exposure. Total RNA was extracted from unfractionated whole blood. Each CDR3 protein is one row after TCRdb ran MiXCR on the 5' RACE reads. This sample has about 140,000 distinct CDR3 sequences, with 4.1% found just once. Germline lookup yields CDR1 SQVTM and CDR2 ANQGSEA. This CDR3 comprises 13 residues. Unmatched junction bases numbered 6, after V lost 5 bases and J lost 5 bases. Study-level findings and limits: High-frequency TCRs, those above 1 in 1000, stayed the same after DPC sensitization.

The TCR was taken from a female donor in good health. The chain carries TRBV29-1 and TRBJ2-7; 10 positions match TRBD2. CDR3 residues: CSVLLAGVNEQYF. DNA for the CDR3: TGCAGCGTTCTTCTAGCGGGGGTCAACGAGCAGTACTTC.